A selection of T cell receptor beta chains follows, all from one sample in a study of cytomegalovirus exposure and HLA in healthy donors. Assay used: immunoSEQ multiplex PCR; TCRdb lists only in-frame clones, some missing. This table holds over 60,000 clones, roughly 65% found once. The sequencing sample was made of PBMCs. The receptors come from a male donor in good health and CMV-seropositive. The CDR3 runs from the conserved cysteine through the conserved F or W. A D gene is named only where the DNA matches it firmly. Some rows have no size entry. The others give once, few or many, or a class for an expanded clone.

abundance	d_gene	v_gene	j_gene	CDR3aa
few	TRBD1	TRBV5-1	TRBJ2-1	CASSLLQGWDNEQFF
NA	NA	TRBV13	TRBJ2-2	CASSLRRGWTGELFF
NA	NA	TRBV4-3	TRBJ2-5	CASSQDWGGNQETQYF
NA	TRBD2	TRBV7-3	TRBJ2-3	CASSLTSGAIDTQYF
few	NA	TRBV6-5	TRBJ1-6	CASRLPGSGSPLHF
NA	NA	TRBV11-2	TRBJ2-7	CASSLSPTQQYF
NA	NA	TRBV6-5	TRBJ1-1	CASCPGHLNTEAFF
NA	NA	TRBV29-1	TRBJ2-1	CSVDRTGTTNEQFF
NA	NA	TRBV6-5	TRBJ1-2	CASKGTPSGGYTF
NA	NA	TRBV30	TRBJ1-4	CAWSATVLNEKLFF
once	TRBD1	TRBV19	TRBJ2-5	CASGKDRGQRETQYF
NA	NA	TRBV6-5	TRBJ2-2	CASSYLQGRTGELFF
NA	NA	TRBV7-2	TRBJ1-6	CASSLIAGPRSPLHF
few	TRBD1	TRBV6-5	TRBJ1-1	CASIHRTGALEAFF
once	TRBD1	TRBV5-6	TRBJ1-2	CASSPLDRVDYGYTF
NA	TRBD2	TRBV5-1	TRBJ2-7	CASRAGLADAYEQYF
NA	NA	TRBV7-6	TRBJ2-7	CASSPRDTAYEQYF
NA	TRBD1	TRBV18	TRBJ2-7	CASSPGTGGYEQYF
NA	NA	TRBV7-9	TRBJ1-3	CASSRPGGSANTIYF
once	TRBD2	TRBV11-2	TRBJ2-5	CASTPIPTSGAQETQYF
few	NA	TRBV7-2	TRBJ2-7	CASSLYSNYEQYF
NA	NA	TRBV28	TRBJ2-7	CASSARTYPLNEQYF
once	NA	TRBV2	TRBJ1-2	CASRQGGGIYGYTF
NA	NA	TRBV11-2	TRBJ1-1	CASSLGTVNTEAFF
NA	TRBD1	TRBV25-1	TRBJ1-1	CARGQQNTEAFF
NA	NA	TRBV11-3	TRBJ2-1	CASSSTGPSYNEQFF
NA	NA	TRBV7-2	TRBJ1-1	CASSLPLTEAFF
NA	NA	TRBV6-5	TRBJ2-3	CASSRLAASTDTQYF
NA	NA	TRBV13	TRBJ1-2	CASSSGGGERPTQYGYTF
NA	NA	TRBV27	TRBJ2-7	CASSFGGGRAYEQYF
once	NA	TRBV27	TRBJ1-2	CASSTIRGADNYGYTF